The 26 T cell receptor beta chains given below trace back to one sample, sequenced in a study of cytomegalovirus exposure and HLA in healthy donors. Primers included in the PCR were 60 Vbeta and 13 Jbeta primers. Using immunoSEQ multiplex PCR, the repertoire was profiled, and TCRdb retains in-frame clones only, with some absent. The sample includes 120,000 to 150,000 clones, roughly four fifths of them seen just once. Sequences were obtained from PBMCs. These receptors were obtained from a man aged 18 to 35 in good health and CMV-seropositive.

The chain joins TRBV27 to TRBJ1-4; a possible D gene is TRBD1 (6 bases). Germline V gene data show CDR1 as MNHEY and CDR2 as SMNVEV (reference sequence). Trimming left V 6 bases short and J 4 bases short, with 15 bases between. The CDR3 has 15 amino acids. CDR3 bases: TGTGCCAGCAGACGAACCCGGGACAATAATGAAAAACTGTTTTTT. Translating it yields CASRRTRDNNEKLFF. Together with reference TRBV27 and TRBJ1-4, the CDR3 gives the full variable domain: EAQVTQNPRYLITVTGKKLTVTCSQNMNHEYMSWYRQDPGLGLRQIYYSMNVEVTDKGDVPEGYKVSRKEKRNFPLILESPSPNQTSLYFCASRRTRDNNEKLFFGSGTQLSVL.

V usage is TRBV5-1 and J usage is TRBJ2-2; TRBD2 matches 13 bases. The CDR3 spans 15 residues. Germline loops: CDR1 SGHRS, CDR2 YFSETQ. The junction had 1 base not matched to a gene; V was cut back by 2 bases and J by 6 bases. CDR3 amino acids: CASSFGLAGAGELFF. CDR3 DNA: TGCGCCAGCAGCTTTGGACTAGCGGGAGCCGGGGAGCTGTTTTTT.

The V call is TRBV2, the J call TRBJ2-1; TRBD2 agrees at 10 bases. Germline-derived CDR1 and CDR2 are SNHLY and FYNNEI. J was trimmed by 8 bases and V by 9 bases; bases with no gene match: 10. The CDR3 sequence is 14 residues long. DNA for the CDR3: TGTGCCAGTGGGTATAGCGGGAGGCTCTATGAGCAGTTCTTC. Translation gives CASGYSGRLYEQFF.

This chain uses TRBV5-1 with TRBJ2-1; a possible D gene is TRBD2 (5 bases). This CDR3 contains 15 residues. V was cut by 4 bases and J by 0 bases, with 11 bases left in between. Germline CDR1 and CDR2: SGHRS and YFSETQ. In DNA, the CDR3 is TGCGCCAGCAGCGTGGGGAGTCGCTCCTACAATGAGCAGTTCTTC. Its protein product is CASSVGSRSYNEQFF.

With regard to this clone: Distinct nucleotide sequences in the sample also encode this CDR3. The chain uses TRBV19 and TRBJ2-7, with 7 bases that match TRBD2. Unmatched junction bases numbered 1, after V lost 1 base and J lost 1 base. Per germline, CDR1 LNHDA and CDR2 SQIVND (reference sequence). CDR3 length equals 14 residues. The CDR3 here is CASSIGGGSYEQYF. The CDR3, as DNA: TGTGCCAGTAGTATAGGGGGAGGGTCCTACGAGCAGTACTTC.

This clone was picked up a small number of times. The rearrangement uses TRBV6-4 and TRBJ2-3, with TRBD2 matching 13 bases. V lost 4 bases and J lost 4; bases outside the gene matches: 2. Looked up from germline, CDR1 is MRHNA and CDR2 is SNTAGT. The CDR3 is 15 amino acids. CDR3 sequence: CASSGLAGGPDTQYF. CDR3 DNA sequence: TGTGCCAGCAGTGGACTAGCGGGAGGTCCAGATACGCAGTATTTT.

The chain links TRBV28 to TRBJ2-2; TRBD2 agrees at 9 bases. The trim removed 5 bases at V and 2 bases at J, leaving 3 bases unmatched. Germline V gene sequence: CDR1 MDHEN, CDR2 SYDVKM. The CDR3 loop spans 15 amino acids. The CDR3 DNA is TGTGCCAGCAGTCCTAGCGGGGTTAACACCGGGGAGCTGTTTTTT. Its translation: CASSPSGVNTGELFF.

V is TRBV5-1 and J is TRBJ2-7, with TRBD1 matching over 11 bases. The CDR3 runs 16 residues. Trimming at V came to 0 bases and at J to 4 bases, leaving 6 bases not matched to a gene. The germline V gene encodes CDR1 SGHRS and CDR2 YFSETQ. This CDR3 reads CASSLAGQGAGYEQYF. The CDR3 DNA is TGCGCCAGCAGCTTGGCCGGACAGGGGGCAGGTTACGAGCAGTACTTC.

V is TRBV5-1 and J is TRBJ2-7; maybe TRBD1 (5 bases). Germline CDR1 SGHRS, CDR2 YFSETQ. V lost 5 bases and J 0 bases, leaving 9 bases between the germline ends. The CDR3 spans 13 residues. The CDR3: CASRGVVSYEQYF. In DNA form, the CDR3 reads TGCGCCAGCAGAGGGGTTGTCTCCTACGAGCAGTACTTC.

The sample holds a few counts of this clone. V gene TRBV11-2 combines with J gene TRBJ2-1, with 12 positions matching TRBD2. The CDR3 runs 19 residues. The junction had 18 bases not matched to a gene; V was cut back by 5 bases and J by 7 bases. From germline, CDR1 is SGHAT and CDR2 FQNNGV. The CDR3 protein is CASSRTLGASGRAGNEQFF. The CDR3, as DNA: TGTGCCAGCAGCCGCACTCTTGGGGCTAGCGGGAGGGCAGGGAATGAGCAGTTCTTC.

For the CDR3, the DNA is TGTGCCAGCAGCTCCGCGGGACTAGCGGGAGTTGAGACCCAGTACTTC. It encodes CASSSAGLAGVETQYF. The V and J genes are TRBV28 and TRBJ2-5; 14 bases match TRBD2. Germline V gene sequence: CDR1 MDHEN, CDR2 SYDVKM. V lost 6 bases, J lost 5 bases, and 8 bases stayed unmatched. The CDR3 is 16 amino acids.

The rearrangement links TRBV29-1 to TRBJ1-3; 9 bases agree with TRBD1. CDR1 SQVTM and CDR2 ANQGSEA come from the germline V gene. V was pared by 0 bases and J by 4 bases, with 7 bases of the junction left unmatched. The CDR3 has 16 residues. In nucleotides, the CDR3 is TGCAGCGTTGAAGACTGGGACAGGGATTTCGGAAACACCATATATTTT. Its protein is CSVEDWDRDFGNTIYF.

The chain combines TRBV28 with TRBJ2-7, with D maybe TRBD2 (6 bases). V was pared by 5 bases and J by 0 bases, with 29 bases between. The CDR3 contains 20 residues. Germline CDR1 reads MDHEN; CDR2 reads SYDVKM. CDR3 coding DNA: TGTGCCAGCAGTGCTCGGCGGACGCGAGGGAGCGGGTTTAGCTCCTACGAGCAGTACTTC. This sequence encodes CASSARRTRGSGFSSYEQYF.

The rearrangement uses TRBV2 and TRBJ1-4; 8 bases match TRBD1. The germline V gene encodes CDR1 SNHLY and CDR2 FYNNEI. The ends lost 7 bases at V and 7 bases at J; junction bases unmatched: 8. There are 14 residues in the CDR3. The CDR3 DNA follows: TGTGCCAGCATGCGACAGGGGCGGGGTGAAAAACTGTTTTTT. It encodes CASMRQGRGEKLFF.

CDR3 sequence reads: CASSSGGGSVYEQYF. As DNA, the CDR3 is TGCGCCAGCAGCTCGGGGGGCGGGAGTGTCTACGAGCAGTACTTC. The chain recombines TRBV5-1 with TRBJ2-7, with D perhaps matching TRBD2 (7 bases). Trimming took 3 bases from V and 3 from J, leaving 16 bases between them. CDR1 is SGHRS and CDR2 is YFSETQ in the germline V gene. The CDR3 covers 15 residues.

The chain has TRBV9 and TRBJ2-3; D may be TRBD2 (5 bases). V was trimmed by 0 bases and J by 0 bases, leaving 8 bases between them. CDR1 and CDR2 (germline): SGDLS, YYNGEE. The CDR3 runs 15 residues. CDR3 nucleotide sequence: TGTGCCAGCAGCGTAGGAGGGATTAGCACAGATACGCAGTATTTT. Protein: CASSVGGISTDTQYF.

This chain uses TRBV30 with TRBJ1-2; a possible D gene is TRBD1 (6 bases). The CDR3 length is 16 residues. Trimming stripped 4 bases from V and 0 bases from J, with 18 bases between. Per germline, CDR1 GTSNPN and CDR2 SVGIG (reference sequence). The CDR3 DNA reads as TGTGCCTGGACTAAAGGGGGGGCACCTGCTAACTATGGCTACACCTTC. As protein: CAWTKGGAPANYGYTF.

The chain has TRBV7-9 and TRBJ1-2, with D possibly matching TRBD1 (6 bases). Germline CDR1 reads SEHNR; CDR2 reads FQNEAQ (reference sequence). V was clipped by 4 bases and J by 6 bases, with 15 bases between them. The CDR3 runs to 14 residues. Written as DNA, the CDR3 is TGTGCCAGCAGCTCTCATCCAGGGGCCCATGGCTACACCTTC. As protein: CASSSHPGAHGYTF.

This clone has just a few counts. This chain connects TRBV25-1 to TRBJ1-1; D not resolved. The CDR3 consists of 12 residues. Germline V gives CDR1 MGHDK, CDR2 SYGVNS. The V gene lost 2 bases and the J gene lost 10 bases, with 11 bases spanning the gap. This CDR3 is CASSEKLGGAFF. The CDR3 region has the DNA TGTGCCAGCAGTGAAAAACTGGGAGGAGCTTTCTTT.

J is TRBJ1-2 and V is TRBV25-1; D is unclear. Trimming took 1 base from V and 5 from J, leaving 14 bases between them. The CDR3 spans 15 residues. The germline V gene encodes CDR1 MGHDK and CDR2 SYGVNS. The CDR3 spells CASSEFTIGSYGYTF. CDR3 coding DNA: TGTGCCAGCAGTGAATTCACGATCGGGAGTTATGGCTACACCTTC.

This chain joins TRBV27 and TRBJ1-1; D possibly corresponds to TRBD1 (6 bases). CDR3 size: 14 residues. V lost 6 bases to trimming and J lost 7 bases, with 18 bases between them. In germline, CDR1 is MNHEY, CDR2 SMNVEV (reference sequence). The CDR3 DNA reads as TGTGCCAGCAGGACAGGACGCCCAACCGGTGAAGCTTTCTTT. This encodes CASRTGRPTGEAFF.

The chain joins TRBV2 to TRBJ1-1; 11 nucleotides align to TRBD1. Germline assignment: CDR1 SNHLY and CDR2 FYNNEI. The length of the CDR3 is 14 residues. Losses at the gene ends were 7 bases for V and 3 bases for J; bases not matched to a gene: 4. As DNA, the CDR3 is TGTGCCAGCACCCCGGGACAGGGGGACACTGAAGCTTTCTTT. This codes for CASTPGQGDTEAFF.

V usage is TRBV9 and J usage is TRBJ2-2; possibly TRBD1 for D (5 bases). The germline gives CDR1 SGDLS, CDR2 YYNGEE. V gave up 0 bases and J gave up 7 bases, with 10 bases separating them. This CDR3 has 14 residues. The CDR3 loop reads CASSVAGQGGELFF. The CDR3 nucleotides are TGTGCCAGCAGCGTAGCTGGGCAGGGCGGGGAGCTGTTTTTT. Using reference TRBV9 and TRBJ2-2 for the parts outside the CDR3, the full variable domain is DSGVTQTPKHLITATGQRVTLRCSPRSGDLSVYWYQQSLDQGLQFLIQYYNGEERAKGNILERFSAQQFPDLHSELNLSSLELGDSALYFCASSVAGQGGELFFGEGSRLTVL.

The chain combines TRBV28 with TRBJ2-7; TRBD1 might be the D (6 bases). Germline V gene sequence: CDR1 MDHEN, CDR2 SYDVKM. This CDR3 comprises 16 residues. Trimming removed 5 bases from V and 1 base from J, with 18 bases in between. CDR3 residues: CASSGGHKLRSYEQYF. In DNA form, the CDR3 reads TGTGCCAGCAGTGGGGGACACAAGCTGCGATCCTACGAGCAGTACTTC.

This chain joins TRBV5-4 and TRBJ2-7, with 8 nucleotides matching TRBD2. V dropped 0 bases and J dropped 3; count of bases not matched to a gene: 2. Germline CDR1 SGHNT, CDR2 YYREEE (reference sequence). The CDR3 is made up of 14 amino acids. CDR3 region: CASSLESGSYEQYF. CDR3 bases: TGTGCCAGCAGCTTGGAAAGCGGGAGCTACGAGCAGTACTTC.

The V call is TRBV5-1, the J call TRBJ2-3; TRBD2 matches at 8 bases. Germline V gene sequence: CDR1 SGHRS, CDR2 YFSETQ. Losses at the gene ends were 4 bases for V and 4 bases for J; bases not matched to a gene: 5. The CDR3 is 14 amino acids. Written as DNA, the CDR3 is TGCGCCAGCAGCCCGGGAGGGCCGGCAGATACGCAGTATTTT. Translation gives CASSPGGPADTQYF.